This T cell receptor (beta chain) originates from a study of blood T cells in healthy people across ages. Study-wide results and caveats: Percentage of naive T cells showed a strong correlation with TCR beta diversity. Compared with aged donors, long-lived donors showed fewer expanded clones, suggesting selection.

Sample-barcoded 5' priming and a J-beta primer mix drove a second PCR of 7 to 11 cycles. Each cDNA molecule was tagged by a template-switch adaptor with 12 random nucleotides. TCRdb reprocessed the 5' RACE reads with MiXCR, giving one entry per CDR3 protein. The sample lists approximately 1.5 million distinct CDR3 sequences; approximately 39% were seen once. Trimming took 8 bases from V and 11 from J; bases not matched to a gene: 18. This CDR3 region has 14 residues. Germline V gives CDR1 SQVTM, CDR2 ANQGSEA. Peripheral blood was drawn, approximately 9.7 milliliters per donor. Notes on this clonotype: The antigen is unknown.

The chain combines TRBV29-1 with TRBJ2-5, with 9 bases identical to TRBD1. The receptor's source is a woman in her late teens or twenties in good health. The sequenced sample consisted of blood. The CDR3 loop reads CSLRRDRERNEQYF. For the CDR3, the DNA is TGCAGCTTAAGAAGGGACAGGGAAAGGAATGAGCAGTACTTC.